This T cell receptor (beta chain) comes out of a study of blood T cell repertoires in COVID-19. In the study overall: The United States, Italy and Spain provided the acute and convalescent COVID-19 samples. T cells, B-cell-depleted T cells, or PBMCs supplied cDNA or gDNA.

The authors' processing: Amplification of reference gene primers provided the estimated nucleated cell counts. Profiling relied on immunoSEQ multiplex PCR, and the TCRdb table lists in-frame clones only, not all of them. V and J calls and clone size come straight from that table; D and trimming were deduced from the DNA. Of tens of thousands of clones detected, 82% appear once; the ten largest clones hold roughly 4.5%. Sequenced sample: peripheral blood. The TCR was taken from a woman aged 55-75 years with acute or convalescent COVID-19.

DNA of the CDR3: TGCAGCGCCGCGAAGGGGGCTGAGGGCACTGAAGCTTTCTTT. The encoded protein is CSAAKGAEGTEAFF. The chain has TRBV29-1 and TRBJ1-1; 7 bases are shared with TRBD1. This CDR3 is 14 amino acids long. CDR1 and CDR2 from the germline V gene are SQVTM and ANQGSEA. V dropped 7 bases and J dropped 4; count of bases not matched to a gene: 12.